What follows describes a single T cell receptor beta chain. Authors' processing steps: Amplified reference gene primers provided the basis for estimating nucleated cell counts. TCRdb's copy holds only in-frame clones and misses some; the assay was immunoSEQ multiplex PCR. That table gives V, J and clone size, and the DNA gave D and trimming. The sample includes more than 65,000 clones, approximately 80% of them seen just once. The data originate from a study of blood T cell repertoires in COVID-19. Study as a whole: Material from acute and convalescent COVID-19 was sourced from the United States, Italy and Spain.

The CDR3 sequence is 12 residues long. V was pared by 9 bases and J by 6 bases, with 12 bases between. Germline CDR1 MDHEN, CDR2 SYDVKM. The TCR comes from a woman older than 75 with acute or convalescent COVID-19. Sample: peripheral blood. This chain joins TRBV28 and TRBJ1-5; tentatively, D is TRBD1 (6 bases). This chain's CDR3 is CAREGGAQPQHF. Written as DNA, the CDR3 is TGTGCCAGAGAGGGGGGGGCTCAGCCCCAGCATTTT.